This T cell receptor beta chain stems from a study of shared clonotypes between healthy human individuals. Naive CD8 cells lacked CD45RO, underwent positive selection for CCR7 and left out terminally differentiated effector memory CD45RA+ cells. Nashville, Tennessee was home to all donors, who were Caucasian adults. This clone was seen a single time. Germline CDR1 reads SGHAT; CDR2 reads FQNNGV. J lost 4 bases, V lost 8 bases, and 12 bases had no gene match. This CDR3 region has 15 residues. Generated by immunoSEQ multiplex PCR, the TCRdb table keeps only in-frame clones and is missing some. The table has under 2,000,000 clones, around 96% seen once.

This TCR was recovered from a man aged 18-30 years in good health. Sequencing was carried out using naive CD8+ T cells sorted from blood. The chain has TRBV11-2 and TRBJ2-5, with 8 bases identical to TRBD2. CDR3 residues: CASLSAGGHLETQYF. In DNA form, the CDR3 reads TGTGCCAGCCTTTCGGCGGGAGGCCACTTAGAGACCCAGTACTTC.